One T cell receptor (beta chain) is described in this entry. At one end, the junction sequence differs from germline, possibly due to a read error. TCRdb reprocessed the RT-PCR reads via MiXCR and lists one record per CDR3 protein. The sample consists of 800,000 or so distinct CDR3 sequences, 21% of them appearing once. The sample belongs to a study of response to subunit inactivated influenza vaccine. Sequencing was performed on PBMCs from blood, taken roughly 5 days after vaccination. The TCR was taken from a man between 50 and 59 years old who received an inactivated influenza vaccine.

CDR3 protein: CASSLVSAGEQFF. CDR3 nucleotide sequence: TGTGCTAGCAGCTTAGTATCAGCGGGGGAGCAGTTCTTC. The J gene is TRBJ2-1, the V gene TRBV7-7; 7 bases are a match to TRBD2. Per the germline V gene, CDR1 is SSHAT and CDR2 is FNYEAQ (reference sequence). CDR3 length: 13 residues.